The 30 T cell receptor beta chains reported below all come from one sample, sequenced in a study of blood T cell repertoires in COVID-19. Profiled with immunoSEQ multiplex PCR; TCRdb holds only in-frame clones, not every one. The sample comprises roughly 190,000 clones, 87% of which are singletons, and about 2.2% rests with the top ten. The sample was PBMCs or T cells enriched from blood (not recorded which). All receptors come from a woman in her thirties who had recovered from COVID-19.

The chain's CDR3 is CASSYTSGSVEQYF. CDR3 sequence (DNA): TGTGCCAGCAGCTATACTAGCGGGAGTGTCGAGCAGTACTTC. The chain couples TRBV7-9 to TRBJ2-7; 11 bases fit TRBD2. The V gene's germline CDR1 is SEHNR and CDR2 FQNEAQ (reference sequence). Trimming took 4 bases from V and 6 from J; bases not matched to a gene: 5. The CDR3 contains 14 residues.

The V gene is TRBV6-5, the J gene TRBJ1-1, with TRBD1 as a possible D gene (6 bases). The V and J ends lost 5 bases and 7 bases respectively, with 14 bases between them. There are 13 residues in the CDR3. Germline lookup yields CDR1 MNHEY and CDR2 SVGAGI. CDR3 sequence: CASSLNRDGEAFF. CDR3 sequence (DNA): TGTGCCAGCAGTCTTAACAGGGATGGTGAAGCTTTCTTT.

This clone came up a few times. The rearrangement links TRBV19 to TRBJ1-5; TRBD1 matches at 7 bases. Germline CDR1 is LNHDA and CDR2 is SQIVND (reference sequence). The CDR3 length is 13 residues. After removal of 8 bases from V and 4 bases from J, the junction contained 5 bases not matched to a gene. The CDR3 reads CASDRDRNQPQHF. The CDR3 DNA sequence: TGTGCCAGTGACCGGGACAGAAATCAGCCCCAGCATTTT.

The CDR3 region is CASSLPGGLAGDKSYEQYF. CDR3 coding DNA: TGTGCCAGCAGCTTGCCAGGCGGACTAGCGGGCGATAAATCCTACGAGCAGTACTTC. The chain recombines TRBV7-6 with TRBJ2-7; 11 bases agree with TRBD2. Germline assignment: CDR1 SGHVS and CDR2 FNYEAQ. The CDR3 is 19 amino acids. V lost 3 bases, J lost 1 base, and 14 bases stayed unmatched. The complete variable domain, with remaining parts taken from reference TRBV7-6 and TRBJ2-7, reads GAGVSQSPRYKVTKRGQDVALRCDPISGHVSLYWYRQALGQGPEFLTYFNYEAQQDKSGLPNDRFSAERPEGSISTLTIQRTEQRDSAMYRCASSLPGGLAGDKSYEQYFGPGTRLTVT.

This chain uses TRBV6-5 with TRBJ2-5, with 8 bases matching TRBD1. V shed 5 bases and J 0 bases; nucleotides not matched to a gene: 2. The germline CDR1 and CDR2 sequences are MNHEY and SVGAGI. This CDR3 has 14 amino acids. CDR3: CASSPDRDQETQYF. In DNA, the CDR3 is TGTGCCAGCAGTCCGGACAGGGACCAAGAGACCCAGTACTTC.

This CDR3 reads CASTGAASSNQPQHF. CDR3 nucleotide sequence: TGTGCCAGTACTGGGGCCGCTAGTAGCAATCAGCCCCAGCATTTT. V gene TRBV6-5 combines with J gene TRBJ1-5; the D gene is possibly TRBD1 (5 bases). V dropped 9 bases and J dropped 0 bases, with 15 bases sitting between them. This CDR3 has 15 residues. Germline CDR1 MNHEY, CDR2 SVGAGI.

The chain joins TRBV7-9 to TRBJ2-3; 7 nucleotides line up with TRBD1. Germline V gives CDR1 SEHNR, CDR2 FQNEAQ (reference sequence). Trimming at V came to 2 bases and at J to 1 base, leaving 3 bases not matched to a gene. The CDR3 loop spans 15 amino acids. CDR3 in DNA: TGTGCCAGCAGCTTATCGGGACAGCGCACAGATACGCAGTATTTT. This sequence encodes CASSLSGQRTDTQYF. Together with reference TRBV7-9 and TRBJ2-3, the CDR3 gives the full variable domain: DTGVSQNPRHKITKRGQNVTFRCDPISEHNRLYWYRQTLGQGPEFLTYFQNEAQLEKSRLLSDRFSAERPKGSFSTLEIQRTEQGDSAMYLCASSLSGQRTDTQYFGPGTRLTVL.

The V call is TRBV2, the J call TRBJ1-6; 7 nucleotides align to TRBD1. This CDR3 has 14 amino acids. The J segment lost 9 bases and the V segment lost 6 bases, leaving 8 bases of the junction unmatched. From germline, CDR1 is SNHLY and CDR2 FYNNEI. The CDR3 DNA follows: TGTGCCAGCAGCCCCGAGACAGGGACTTCACCCCTCCACTTT. It yields the protein CASSPETGTSPLHF.

The rearrangement links TRBV20-1 to TRBJ1-1; 7 nucleotides line up with TRBD1. Looked up from germline, CDR1 is DFQATT and CDR2 is SNEGSKA (reference sequence). The CDR3 extends over 10 amino acids. The J segment lost 11 bases and the V segment lost 5 bases, leaving 5 bases of the junction unmatched. The CDR3 spells CSAWDSYAFF. DNA for the CDR3: TGCAGTGCTTGGGACAGTTATGCTTTCTTT.

This rearrangement joins TRBV5-1 to TRBJ1-1; 7 bases align to TRBD1. This CDR3 spans 13 amino acids. The junction had 3 bases not matched to a gene; V was cut back by 0 bases and J by 7 bases. CDR1 is SGHRS and CDR2 is YFSETQ in the germline V gene. CDR3 sequence (DNA): TGCGCCAGCAGCTTGGGACAGGGCGTTGAAGCTTTCTTT. Amino acids: CASSLGQGVEAFF. Based on the CDR3 plus reference TRBV5-1 and TRBJ1-1, the full variable domain is KAGVTQTPRYLIKTRGQQVTLSCSPISGHRSVSWYQQTPGQGLQFLFEYFSETQRNKGNFPGRFSGRQFSNSRSEMNVSTLELGDSALYLCASSLGQGVEAFFGQGTRLTVV.

The gene calls are TRBV19 and TRBJ2-3, with a tentative D call TRBD1 (6 bases). This CDR3 contains 15 residues. Trimming pared 0 bases from V and 7 bases from J, leaving 14 bases between. Germline V lookup: CDR1 LNHDA, CDR2 SQIVND (reference sequence). The CDR3 loop reads CASSIDGRQDNTQYF. The CDR3 bases are TGTGCCAGTAGTATAGATGGGAGACAGGATAATACGCAGTATTTT.

This chain links TRBV27 with TRBJ1-2, with D maybe TRBD1 (5 bases). Germline lookup yields CDR1 MNHEY and CDR2 SMNVEV (reference sequence). The V end was cut by 6 bases, the J end by 4 bases, with 18 bases between. CDR3 size: 15 residues. The CDR3 loop is CASSRGLGGIYGYTF. The CDR3 DNA sequence: TGTGCCAGCAGCAGAGGTCTCGGGGGTATCTATGGCTACACCTTC.

This clone appeared a single time. The rearrangement uses TRBV6-2 or TRBV6-3 and TRBJ2-3; no clear D gene. The germline V and J ends were trimmed by 0 bases and 2 bases, with 6 bases remaining between them. Looked up from germline, CDR1 is MNHEY and CDR2 is SVGEGT. This CDR3 comprises 14 residues. CDR3 bases: TGTGCCAGCAGTTACTCGGCCGCCACAGATACGCAGTATTTT. It yields the protein CASSYSAATDTQYF.

The chain links TRBV28 to TRBJ2-7; TRBD2 agrees at 11 bases. Looked up from germline, CDR1 is MDHEN and CDR2 is SYDVKM. This CDR3 comprises 15 residues. V trimming: 8 bases; J trimming: 6 bases; junction bases outside the gene matches: 12. DNA for the CDR3: TGTGCCAGCCCCCCGACTAGCGGGATATGGAGCGAGCAGTACTTC. It translates to CASPPTSGIWSEQYF.

The chain joins TRBV4-2 to TRBJ2-1; D is unresolved. Germline CDR1 LGHNA, CDR2 YNFKEQ. The germline V and J ends were trimmed by 0 bases and 0 bases, with 6 bases remaining between them. This CDR3 has 15 residues. The CDR3 DNA follows: TGTGCCAGCAGCCAAGACGTGAGCTCCTACAATGAGCAGTTCTTC. This encodes CASSQDVSSYNEQFF.

The V gene is TRBV28, the J gene TRBJ2-5; TRBD1 might be the D (6 bases). CDR3 length: 17 amino acids. Trimming left V 2 bases short and J 5 bases short, with 21 bases between. Germline CDR1 reads MDHEN; CDR2 reads SYDVKM. The CDR3 loop reads CASSLRTIYPQGETQYF. The CDR3 DNA sequence: TGTGCCAGCAGTTTACGCACCATCTACCCTCAGGGGGAGACCCAGTACTTC.

This clone was seen more than once but under ten times. V gene TRBV24-1 combines with J gene TRBJ2-1; weak D call: TRBD2 (7 bases). Germline V gene sequence: CDR1 KGHDR, CDR2 SFDVKD. The ends were cut back, 4 bases at V and 0 bases at J, with 18 bases in the middle. CDR3 length: 18 amino acids. CDR3 nucleotide sequence: TGTGCCACCAGTGAGCGCAGGGGCGGGAGAGGCTCCTACAATGAGCAGTTCTTC. It translates to CATSERRGGRGSYNEQFF.

About this clone itself: A much larger clone sits a single nucleotide away, making a read error possible. V and J are TRBV6-5 and TRBJ1-6; 9 nucleotides align to TRBD1. The CDR3 consists of 14 residues. V trimming: 6 bases; J trimming: 7 bases; junction bases outside the gene matches: 4. From germline, CDR1 is MNHEY and CDR2 SVGAGI. The CDR3 bases are TGTGCCAGCAGCACCGGGACAGGGAATTCACCCCTCCACTTT. Encoded protein: CASSTGTGNSPLHF.

This chain connects TRBV27 to TRBJ2-1; TRBD2 aligns across 11 bases. Trimming cost V 11 bases and J 5 bases; bases outside gene matches: 11. CDR3 length equals 15 residues. CDR1 is MNHEY, CDR2 SMNVEV, per germline (reference sequence). CDR3 DNA sequence: TGTGCCCGAAGCGATAGCGGGGGGGCCCACAATGAGCAGTTCTTC. Protein: CARSDSGGAHNEQFF.

This clone was recorded only once. The V gene is TRBV11-2, the J gene TRBJ2-3, with no clear D. Between the trimmed V and J ends, which lost 7 bases and 1 base, there was a span of 12 bases. Per the germline V gene, CDR1 is SGHAT and CDR2 is FQNNGV. CDR3 length equals 14 residues. The CDR3 loop is CASNDRRGTDTQYF. CDR3 in DNA: TGTGCCAGCAACGACCGGAGAGGCACAGATACGCAGTATTTT.

The chain combines TRBV4-2 with TRBJ1-5, with unresolved D. This CDR3 region has 16 residues. V shed 0 bases and J shed 0 bases, with 9 bases lying between them. The germline V gene encodes CDR1 LGHNA and CDR2 YNFKEQ. As DNA, the CDR3 is TGTGCCAGCAGCCAAGATGCGGGCTATAGCAATCAGCCCCAGCATTTT. It codes for CASSQDAGYSNQPQHF.

The CDR3 nucleotides are TGTGCCAGCAGCGCACTAGCGGGAGGAGAGACCCAGTACTTC. It encodes CASSALAGGETQYF. This chain connects TRBV7-9 to TRBJ2-5; 12 positions match TRBD2. The CDR3 covers 14 residues. Germline-derived CDR1 and CDR2 are SEHNR and FQNEAQ (reference sequence). The trim removed 5 bases at V and 4 bases at J, leaving 2 bases unmatched.

In this sample, this clone turned up once. Here the CDR3 DNA reads TGCGCCAGCAGCCAAGATTTCTCTTGGAGCTATGGCTACACCTTC. It is translated as CASSQDFSWSYGYTF. The rearrangement joins TRBV4-3 to TRBJ1-2; D gene ambiguous. The CDR3 covers 15 residues. Trimming shortened V by 0 bases and J by 4 bases, and 12 bases separated the two germline ends. Germline assignment: CDR1 LGHNA and CDR2 YSLEER.

V and J are TRBV19 and TRBJ1-5, with 7 positions matching TRBD1. In germline, CDR1 is LNHDA, CDR2 SQIVND (reference sequence). The length of the CDR3 is 19 residues. With 5 bases clipped from V and 0 bases from J, the junction kept 16 bases outside the gene matches. CDR3 DNA sequence: TGTGCCAGTAGTCTACGGACGGGGACAGCCAGTTATAGCAATCAGCCCCAGCATTTT. Protein product: CASSLRTGTASYSNQPQHF.

The rearrangement links TRBV5-8 to TRBJ2-3; no definite D call. Germline CDR1 and CDR2: SGHTS and YDEGEE. The ends were cut back, 0 bases at V and 0 bases at J, with 5 bases in the middle. The CDR3 covers 14 residues. Here the CDR3 reads CASSLVSSTDTQYF. For the CDR3, the DNA is TGTGCCAGCAGCTTGGTGTCTAGCACAGATACGCAGTATTTT.

This clone came up once. This chain joins TRBV28 and TRBJ2-7, with unresolved D. CDR1 and CDR2 from the germline V gene are MDHEN and SYDVKM. V was trimmed by 4 bases and J by 4 bases, leaving 11 bases between them. The CDR3 totals 13 residues. The CDR3: CASSSPGPYEQYF. The CDR3, as DNA: TGTGCCAGCAGTTCCCCTGGGCCGTACGAGCAGTACTTC. Together with reference TRBV28 and TRBJ2-7, the CDR3 gives the full variable domain: DVKVTQSSRYLVKRTGEKVFLECVQDMDHENMFWYRQDPGLGLRLIYFSYDVKMKEKGDIPEGYSVSREKKERFSLILESASTNQTSMYLCASSSPGPYEQYFGPGTRLTVT.

This rearrangement joins TRBV2 to TRBJ2-7; weak D call: TRBD1 (6 bases). This CDR3 region has 16 residues. The V and J ends lost 5 bases and 0 bases respectively, with 17 bases between them. The V gene's germline CDR1 is SNHLY and CDR2 FYNNEI. Here the CDR3 DNA reads TGTGCCAGCAGTCACCCGGGACAACTGTCCTCCTACGAGCAGTACTTC. It specifies CASSHPGQLSSYEQYF.

The chain employs TRBV5-5 and TRBJ1-5; D unresolved. V lost 0 bases to trimming and J lost 2 bases, with 6 bases between them. The CDR3 consists of 14 residues. The germline gives CDR1 SGHKS, CDR2 YYEKEE (reference sequence). The CDR3 loop reads CASSLDTRNQPQHF. CDR3 bases: TGTGCCAGCAGCTTGGACACGCGCAATCAGCCCCAGCATTTT.

The chain is built from TRBV28 and TRBJ1-2, with 7 nucleotides matching TRBD1. V gave up 3 bases and J gave up 0 bases; unmatched junction bases: 1. Germline assignment: CDR1 MDHEN and CDR2 SYDVKM. The CDR3 contains 14 residues. The CDR3 DNA follows: TGTGCCAGCAGTTTTGGGACAGCTAACTATGGCTACACCTTC. It encodes CASSFGTANYGYTF.

The V gene is TRBV6-2 or TRBV6-3, the J gene TRBJ2-3; D not certain. Trimming removed 4 bases from V and 2 bases from J, with 10 bases in between. CDR1 is MNHEY, CDR2 SVGEGT, per germline. The CDR3 is 14 residues long. CDR3 loop: CASSFFSTTDTQYF. For the CDR3, the DNA is TGTGCCAGCAGTTTTTTCAGTACCACAGATACGCAGTATTTT.